What follows is one T cell receptor beta chain and its context. Its specific antigen is unknown. No qualities accompany the bases; no much larger clone lies one base away. For CDR1 and CDR2, the germline V gene lists SGHDT and YYEEEE. V was cut back by 0 bases and J by 7 bases, leaving a gap of 14 bases between them. The CDR3 contains 16 residues, cysteine and phenylalanine counted. Of all the DNA, just the CDR3 is kept, 48 bases in frame from base 1. The sample belongs to a study of shared clonotypes between healthy human individuals (dated by TCRdb to about 2020). With regard to the full study: A couple of women and a few men aged 18 to 49 years were included in the cohort. For each donor, CD4 naive and CD4 memory were each given three plates, CD8 naive was given two plates, and CD8 memory was given one plate. To estimate repertoire size and how much clonotypes are shared between individuals, the study performed deep sequencing of blood TCR repertoires from a few healthy adults. Different laboratories and diverse techniques were used to prepare libraries and sequence TCR repertoires, to increase sequencing depth and limit assay-specific biases. Each donor's leukapheresis produced roughly between roughly 0.85 and 9.5 billion PBMCs.

Using the deep immunoSEQ assay, multiplex PCR amplified TCR CDR3 regions from genomic DNA. For each cell subset, the extracted genomic DNA was distributed evenly across all wells of several immunoSEQ 96-well plates, and each plate served as one replicate. For sorted subsets, 200 ng of genomic DNA, equivalent to 30,000 or so T cell genomes, went into each replicate PCR. The purified libraries were quantified using a Qubit 3.0 fluorometer, sized with a Bioanalyzer 2100, and then quantified again using the KAPA Library Quantification kit. Every immunoSEQ 96-well plate was sequenced on a separate single-read 150-cycle Illumina NextSeq 550 flow cell. The authors' analysis ran thus. The immunoSEQ output contained only junctional sequences without quality scores, so filtering could not match that applied to full-length reads. Sequences were annotated with PyIR, a Python wrapper for IgBLAST v1.9, using IMGT germline references to assign V/J genes and CDR3. Reads were removed for weak V/J assignments (E-value above 1e-6), missing CDR3, stop codons, out-of-frame junctions, or ambiguous translated residues. A V3J clonotype was defined by an identical inferred V gene, J gene, and CDR3 amino acid sequence. The percentage overlap between two repertoires was calculated by dividing the number of shared unique clonotypes by the size of the smaller repertoire. Repertoire richness was assessed with RTK rarefaction, the Chao1 estimator, and Recon v2.1 estimates of unobserved clonotypes. Generation probabilities were computed with OLGA for all TCRbeta clonotypes obtained by the gDNA method from a few donors. TCRdb took over this immuneACCESS table, retaining in-frame rearrangements with V and J assigned. Such tables are incomplete; in checked studies, under half of the missing clones stem from an unresolved V gene, and the remainder is unexplained. V and J calls and clone size come straight from that table; D and trimming were deduced from the DNA. Counted in this sample were some 2.1 million clones; about 95% of them appeared once. The ten largest clones represent approximately 1.2% of the sample.

CD8 naive samples consisted of CD45RO-negative cells that were positively selected for CCR7, yielding a CD45RA+CCR7+ population without TemRA cells. The donors were healthy, HIV-negative adults who had no recently reported acute infections or vaccinations. Only Caucasian adults living in Nashville, Tennessee, USA were represented among the donors. After blood collection by leukapheresis, PBMCs were isolated using Ficoll-Histopaque density gradient centrifugation and then cryopreserved in the vapor phase of liquid nitrogen. Purity and quantity of every magnetically sorted T cell population were checked by analytical flow cytometry. Each sorted fraction had its genomic DNA isolated and then quantified by UV absorbance on a Nanodrop 2000c. Overall results and qualifications from the work: Compared with non-shared clonotypes, clonotypes shared by all four sorted-subset donors had higher generation probabilities. Even with the large sequencing depth, rarefaction of the sorted-subset datasets indicated that sequencing was incomplete. Across a handful of donors, around 5.4% of naive CD4, roughly 3.5% of naive CD8, approximately 2.5% of memory CD4, and under 0.45% of memory CD8 clonotypes were shared. Sampling was limited to blood, and TCR repertoires in tissue likely differ from TCR repertoires in blood. Estimated clonotype richness was generally larger for naive than for memory subsets. The small number of donors limited the genetic and exposure-history diversity represented. Pairwise subsampling led to the expectation that sequencing depth would affect the degree of clonotype sharing among donors.

The source of this sequence is a man aged 18 to 29 in good health. Recombination joined TRBV5-6 with TRBJ1-6, with TRBD1 perhaps the D gene, on 5 matching bases. Specimen: naive CD8+ T cells sorted from blood. The cell subset or site label corresponds to: CD45RA+CCR7+. The nucleotide sequence reads TGTGCCAGCAGCTTGGATGGTGGGACGGGGAATTCACCCCTCCACTTT. The encoded protein is CASSLDGGTGNSPLHF.